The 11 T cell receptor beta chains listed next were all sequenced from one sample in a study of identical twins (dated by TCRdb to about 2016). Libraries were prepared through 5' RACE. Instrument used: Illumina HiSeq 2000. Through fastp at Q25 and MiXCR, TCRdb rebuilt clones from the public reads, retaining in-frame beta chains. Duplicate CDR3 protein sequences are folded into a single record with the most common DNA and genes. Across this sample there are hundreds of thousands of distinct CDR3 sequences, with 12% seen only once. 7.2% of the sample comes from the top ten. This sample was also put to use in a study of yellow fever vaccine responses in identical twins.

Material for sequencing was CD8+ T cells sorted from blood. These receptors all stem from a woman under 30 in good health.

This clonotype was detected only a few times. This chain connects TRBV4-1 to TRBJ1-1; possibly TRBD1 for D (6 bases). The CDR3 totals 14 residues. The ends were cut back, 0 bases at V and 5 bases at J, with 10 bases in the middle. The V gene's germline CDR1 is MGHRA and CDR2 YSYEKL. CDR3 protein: CASSQEGGMTEAFF. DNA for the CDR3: TGCGCCAGCAGCCAAGAAGGGGGGATGACTGAAGCTTTCTTT.

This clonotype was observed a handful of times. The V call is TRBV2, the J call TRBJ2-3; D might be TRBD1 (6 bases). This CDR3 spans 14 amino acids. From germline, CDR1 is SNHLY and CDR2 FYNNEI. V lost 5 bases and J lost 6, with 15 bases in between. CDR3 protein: CASSTQGAADTQYF. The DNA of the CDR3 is TGTGCCAGCAGTACACAGGGAGCTGCTGATACGCAGTATTTT.

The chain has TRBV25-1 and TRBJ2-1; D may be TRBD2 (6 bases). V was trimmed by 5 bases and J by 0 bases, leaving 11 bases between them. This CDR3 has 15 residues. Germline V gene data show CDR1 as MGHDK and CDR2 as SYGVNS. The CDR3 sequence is CASSRGAPSYNEQFF. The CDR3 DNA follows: TGTGCCAGCAGTCGCGGGGCACCCTCCTACAATGAGCAGTTCTTC. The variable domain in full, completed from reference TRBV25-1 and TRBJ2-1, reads EADIYQTPRYLVIGTGKKITLECSQTMGHDKMYWYQQDPGMELHLIHYSYGVNSTEKGDLSSESTVSRIRTEHFPLTLESARPSHTSQYLCASSRGAPSYNEQFFGPGTRLTVL.

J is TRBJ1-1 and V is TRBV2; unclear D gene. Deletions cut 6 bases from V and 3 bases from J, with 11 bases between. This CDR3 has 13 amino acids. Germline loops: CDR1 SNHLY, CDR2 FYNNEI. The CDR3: CASSRASYTEAFF. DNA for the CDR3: TGTGCCAGCAGCCGGGCCTCATACACTGAAGCTTTCTTT.

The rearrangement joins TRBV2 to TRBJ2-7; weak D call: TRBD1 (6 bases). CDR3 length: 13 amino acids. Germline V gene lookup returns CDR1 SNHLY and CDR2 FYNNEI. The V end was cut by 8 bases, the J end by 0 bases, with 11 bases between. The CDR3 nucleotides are TGTGCCAGCGCGAGGGGGAGCTCCTACGAGCAGTACTTC. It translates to CASARGSSYEQYF.

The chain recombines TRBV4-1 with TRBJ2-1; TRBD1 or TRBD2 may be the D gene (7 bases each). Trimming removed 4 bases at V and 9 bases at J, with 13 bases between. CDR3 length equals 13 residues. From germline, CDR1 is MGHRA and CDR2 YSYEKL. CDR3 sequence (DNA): TGCGCCAGCAGCCCCGACAGGGAGGGTGAGCAGTTCTTC. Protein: CASSPDREGEQFF.

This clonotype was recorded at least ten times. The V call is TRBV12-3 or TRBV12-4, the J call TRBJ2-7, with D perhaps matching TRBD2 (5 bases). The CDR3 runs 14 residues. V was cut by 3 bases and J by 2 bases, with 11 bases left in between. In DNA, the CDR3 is TGTGCCAGCAGTTTCCGAGGGAGCCCCTACGAGCAGTACTTC. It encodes CASSFRGSPYEQYF.

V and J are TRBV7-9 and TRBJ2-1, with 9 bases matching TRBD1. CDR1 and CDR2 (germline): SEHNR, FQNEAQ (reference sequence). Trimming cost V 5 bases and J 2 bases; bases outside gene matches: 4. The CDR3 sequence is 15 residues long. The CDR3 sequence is CASSPTGGTYNEQFF. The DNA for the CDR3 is TGTGCCAGCAGCCCGACAGGGGGGACCTACAATGAGCAGTTCTTC.

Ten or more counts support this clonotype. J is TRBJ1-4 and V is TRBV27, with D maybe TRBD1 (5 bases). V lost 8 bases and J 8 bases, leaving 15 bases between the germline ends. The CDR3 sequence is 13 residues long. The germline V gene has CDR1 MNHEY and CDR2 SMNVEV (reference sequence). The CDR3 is CASGKPGSEKLFF. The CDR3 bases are TGTGCCAGCGGCAAGCCAGGGAGCGAAAAACTGTTTTTT. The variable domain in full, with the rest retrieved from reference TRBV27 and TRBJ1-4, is EAQVTQNPRYLITVTGKKLTVTCSQNMNHEYMSWYRQDPGLGLRQIYYSMNVEVTDKGDVPEGYKVSRKEKRNFPLILESPSPNQTSLYFCASGKPGSEKLFFGSGTQLSVL.

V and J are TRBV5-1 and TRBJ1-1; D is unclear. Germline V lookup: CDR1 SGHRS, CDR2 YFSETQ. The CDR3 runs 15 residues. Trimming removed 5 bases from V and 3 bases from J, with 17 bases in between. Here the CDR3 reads CASSPEDLLYTEAFF. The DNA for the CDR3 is TGCGCCAGCAGTCCCGAGGACCTGCTGTACACTGAAGCTTTCTTT.

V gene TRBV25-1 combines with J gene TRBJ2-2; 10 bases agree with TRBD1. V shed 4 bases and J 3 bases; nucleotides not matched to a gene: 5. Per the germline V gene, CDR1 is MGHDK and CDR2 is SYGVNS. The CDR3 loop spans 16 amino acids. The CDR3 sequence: CASSGGQGVYTGELFF. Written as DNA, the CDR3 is TGTGCCAGCAGTGGAGGACAGGGGGTTTACACCGGGGAGCTGTTTTTT.